The rows below give T cell receptor beta chains drawn from one sample of a study of blood T cell repertoires in COVID-19. Data came from immunoSEQ multiplex PCR; TCRdb stores just in-frame clones and leaves some out. The repertoire holds over 120,000 clones, with 70% to 90% as singletons. The sample comprised PBMCs or T cells enriched from blood (not recorded which). The receptors stem from a man aged 45 to 65 who had recovered from COVID-19. Each CDR3 is given with its conserved first and last residue. A D gene is named only where the DNA matches it firmly. The listing skips clone size in some rows; elsewhere it reads once, few, many or a size class.

j_gene,abundance,d_gene,v_gene,CDR3nt,CDR3aa
TRBJ1-5,.,TRBD1,TRBV7-2,TGTGCCAGCAGCGCCTGGACAGGGGGCAATCAGCCCCAGCATTTT,CASSAWTGGNQPQHF
TRBJ1-5,.,TRBD1,TRBV28,TGTGCCAGCAGTTCCGGACAGGGAAATCAGCCCCAGCATTTT,CASSSGQGNQPQHF
TRBJ2-6,.,.,TRBV7-8,TGTGCCAGCAGCTTAGTTTATAGCTGGCCGGGGGCCAACGTCCTGACTTTC,CASSLVYSWPGANVLTF
TRBJ1-2,.,.,TRBV15,TGTGCCACCAGCAGAGACGGCCCTCAGGTGGGCTACACCTTC,CATSRDGPQVGYTF
TRBJ1-2,many,.,TRBV9,TGTGCCAGCAGCGCAGGACACGGAGATGGCTACACCTTC,CASSAGHGDGYTF
TRBJ1-2,once,.,TRBV4-3,TGCGCCAGCAGCCAAGATCCCCTTAGGAGGGGTGGCTACACCTTC,CASSQDPLRRGGYTF
TRBJ2-1,.,TRBD2,TRBV7-2,TGTGCCAGCAGCCAAACGGGGACTAGCGGGGCGGGTGAGCAGTTCTTC,CASSQTGTSGAGEQFF
TRBJ1-6,.,TRBD1,TRBV5-1,TGCGCCAGCAGCCCTGCCACAGGGGAAGCCTATAATTCACCCCTCCACTTT,CASSPATGEAYNSPLHF
TRBJ2-1,.,TRBD2,TRBV27,TGTGCCAGCAGTCGACCTATAGCGGGAGTGGCCTACAATGAGCAGTTCTTC,CASSRPIAGVAYNEQFF
TRBJ1-4,.,TRBD1,TRBV7-2,TGTGCCAGCAGCCCCGACAGGGTAACAGAAAAACTGTTTTTT,CASSPDRVTEKLFF
TRBJ1-1,.,.,TRBV11-3,TGTGCCAGCAGACTGGGGGCAAACACTGAAGCTTTCTTT,CASRLGANTEAFF
TRBJ1-6,.,.,TRBV21-1,TGTGCCAGCAGCCCACGGGACAGGGGGCCGGTAAATAATTCACCCCTCCACTTT,CASSPRDRGPVNNSPLHF
TRBJ2-7,.,TRBD2,TRBV30,TGTGCCTTTGGACTAGCGGTCGAGCAGTACTTC,CAFGLAVEQYF
TRBJ1-3,.,TRBD1,TRBV19,TGTGCCAGTAGTAACTACAGGGGGCTCTTTTCTGGAAACACCATATATTTT,CASSNYRGLFSGNTIYF
TRBJ2-2,once,.,TRBV7-9,TGTGCCAGCAGCCCGTATTCGAACACCGGGGAGCTGTTTTTT,CASSPYSNTGELFF
TRBJ2-7,.,.,TRBV6-9,TGTGCCACGTGGGACACCTCCTACGAGCAGTACTTC,CATWDTSYEQYF